These 4 T cell receptor beta chains came from one sample sequenced in a study of blood T cells in healthy people across ages. With a J-beta primer mix and a sample-barcoded 5' primer, a second PCR ran roughly 6 to 11 cycles. MiXCR, run by TCRdb on the 5' RACE reads, gives a single entry per CDR3 protein. The sample has approximately 690,000 distinct CDR3 sequences, roughly two fifths seen once. The material sequenced was blood. These receptors were collected from an elderly man in good health.

The chain employs TRBV15 and TRBJ1-2; unclear D gene. From germline, CDR1 is LNHNV and CDR2 YYDKDF (reference sequence). Trimming took off 0 bases at V and 2 bases at J, with 13 bases between the two ends. This CDR3 comprises 16 residues. As DNA, the CDR3 is TGTGCCACCAGCAGAGAAACCCCAGGTTCCAACTATGGCTACACCTTC. As protein: CATSRETPGSNYGYTF.

This chain links TRBV7-8 with TRBJ1-1; 8 bases are shared with TRBD1. The CDR3 has 14 amino acids. Germline lookup yields CDR1 SGHVS and CDR2 FQNEAQ. V gave up 4 bases and J gave up 4 bases; unmatched junction bases: 5. The CDR3 coding sequence is TGTGCCAGCAGCTCCAGGGGGCTTGGCACTGAAGCTTTCTTT. This encodes CASSSRGLGTEAFF.

V and J are TRBV3-1 and TRBJ2-1, with 14 bases identical to TRBD2. The CDR3 is 19 residues long. Per germline, CDR1 LGHDT and CDR2 YNNKEL (reference sequence). J was trimmed by 0 bases and V by 5 bases; bases with no gene match: 9. The CDR3: CASSSRGLAGVSSYNEQFF. Written as DNA, the CDR3 is TGTGCCAGCAGCTCGCGGGGACTAGCGGGAGTCTCCTCCTACAATGAGCAGTTCTTC.

The chain carries TRBV6-2 or TRBV6-3 and TRBJ2-5; D perhaps matches TRBD1 (6 bases). The J call may be faulty, since TRBJ2-7 better matches the DNA end. Per germline, CDR1 MNHEY and CDR2 SVGEGT. The CDR3 is 15 amino acids. This CDR3 is CASTFGDIQLYEQYF. In DNA, the CDR3 is TGTGCCAGCACCTTCGGGGACATCCAACTCTACGAGCAGTACTTC.